This entry concerns a single TCR beta chain. What it binds is not known. TCRdb's copy holds only in-frame clones and misses some; the assay was immunoSEQ multiplex PCR. The data show tens of thousands of clones, just over 90% seen once. The data belong to a study of siplizumab effects on memory and regulatory T cells. Findings of the study overall: Fewer alloreactive sequences mapped to unstimulated CD4+ memory cells under siplizumab. Naive T cells seemed more diverse than memory cells; they also seemed major alloresponse contributors. Assignment of a naive or memory phenotype failed for roughly 80-97% of the proliferating CD4+ or CD8+ clones.

The CDR3 spans 19 residues. The germline V gene has CDR1 SEHNR and CDR2 FQNEAQ (reference sequence). With 0 bases clipped from V and 4 bases from J, the junction kept 18 bases outside the gene matches. Source material: CD8+ T cells sorted from blood. This TCR came from a human donor in good health. The chain is built from TRBV7-9 and TRBJ2-7; 7 bases are a match to TRBD2. Here the CDR3 reads CASSLATSLQGREGYEQYF. For the CDR3, the DNA is TGTGCCAGCAGCTTAGCGACCTCCCTCCAGGGCAGGGAGGGGTACGAGCAGTACTTC.